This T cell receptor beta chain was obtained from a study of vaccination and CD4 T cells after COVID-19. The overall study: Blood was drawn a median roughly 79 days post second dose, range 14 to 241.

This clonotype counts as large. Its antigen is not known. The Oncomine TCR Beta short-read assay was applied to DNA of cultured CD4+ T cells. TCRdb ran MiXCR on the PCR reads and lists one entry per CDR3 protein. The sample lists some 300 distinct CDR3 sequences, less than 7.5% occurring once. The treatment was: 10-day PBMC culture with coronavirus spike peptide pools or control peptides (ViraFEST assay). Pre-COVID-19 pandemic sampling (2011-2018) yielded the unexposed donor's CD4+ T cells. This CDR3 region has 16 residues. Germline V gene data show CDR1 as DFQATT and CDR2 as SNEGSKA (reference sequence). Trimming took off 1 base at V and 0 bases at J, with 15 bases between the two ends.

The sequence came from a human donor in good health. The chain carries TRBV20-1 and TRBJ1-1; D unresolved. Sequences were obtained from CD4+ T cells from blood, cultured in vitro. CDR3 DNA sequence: TGCAGTGCTAGAGTCGCGGGCTGGAGGATGAACACTGAAGCTTTCTTT. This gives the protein CSARVAGWRMNTEAFF.